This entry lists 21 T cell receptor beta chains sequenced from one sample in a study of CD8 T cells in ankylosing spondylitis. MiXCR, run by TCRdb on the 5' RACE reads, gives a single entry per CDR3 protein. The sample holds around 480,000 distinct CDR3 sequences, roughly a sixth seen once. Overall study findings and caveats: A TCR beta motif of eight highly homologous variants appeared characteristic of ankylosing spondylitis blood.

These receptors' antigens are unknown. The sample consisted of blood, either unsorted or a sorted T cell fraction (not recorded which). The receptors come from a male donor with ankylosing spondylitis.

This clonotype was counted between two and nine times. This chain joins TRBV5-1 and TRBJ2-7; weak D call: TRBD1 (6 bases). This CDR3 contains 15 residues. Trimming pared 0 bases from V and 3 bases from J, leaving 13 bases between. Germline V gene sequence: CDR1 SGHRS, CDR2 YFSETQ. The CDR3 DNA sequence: TGCGCCAGCAGCTTGGGCTTTGACAGGTTCTACGAGCAGTACTTC. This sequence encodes CASSLGFDRFYEQYF.

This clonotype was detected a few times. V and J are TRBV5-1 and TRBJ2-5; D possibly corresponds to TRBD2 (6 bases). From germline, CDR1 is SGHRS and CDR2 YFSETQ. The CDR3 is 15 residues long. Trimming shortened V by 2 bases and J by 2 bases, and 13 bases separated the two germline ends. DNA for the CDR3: TGCGCCAGCAGCTTTGGGACTTTGGGGCAAGAGACCCAGTACTTC. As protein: CASSFGTLGQETQYF. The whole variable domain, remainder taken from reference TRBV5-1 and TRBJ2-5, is KAGVTQTPRYLIKTRGQQVTLSCSPISGHRSVSWYQQTPGQGLQFLFEYFSETQRNKGNFPGRFSGRQFSNSRSEMNVSTLELGDSALYLCASSFGTLGQETQYFGPGTRLLVL.

The CDR3 region is CASSLFQASGGATDTQYF. CDR3 DNA: TGTGCCAGCAGCCTGTTCCAGGCTAGCGGGGGGGCAACAGATACGCAGTATTTT. The V and J genes are TRBV11-2 and TRBJ2-3, with 12 nucleotides matching TRBD2. CDR1 SGHAT and CDR2 FQNNGV come from the germline V gene. The CDR3 sequence is 18 residues long. With 5 bases clipped from V and 3 bases from J, the junction kept 12 bases outside the gene matches.

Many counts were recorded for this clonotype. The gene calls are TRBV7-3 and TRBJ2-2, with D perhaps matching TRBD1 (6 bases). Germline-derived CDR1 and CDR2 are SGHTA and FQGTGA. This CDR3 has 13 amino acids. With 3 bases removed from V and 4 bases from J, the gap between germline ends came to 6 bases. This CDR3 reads CASSFRGTGELFF. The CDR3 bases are TGTGCCAGCAGCTTCAGGGGCACCGGGGAGCTGTTTTTT.

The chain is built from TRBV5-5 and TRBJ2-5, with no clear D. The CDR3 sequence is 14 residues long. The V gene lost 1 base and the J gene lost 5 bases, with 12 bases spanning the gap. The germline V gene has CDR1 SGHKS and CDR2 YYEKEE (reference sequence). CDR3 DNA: TGTGCCAGCAGCTTGAGGACGTGGCTCGAGACCCAGTACTTC. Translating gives CASSLRTWLETQYF.

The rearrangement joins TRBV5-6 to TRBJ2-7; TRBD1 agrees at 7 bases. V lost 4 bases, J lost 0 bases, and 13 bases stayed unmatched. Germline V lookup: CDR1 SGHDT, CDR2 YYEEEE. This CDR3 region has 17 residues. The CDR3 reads CASSPRGLRDSSYEQYF. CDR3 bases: TGTGCCAGCAGCCCCCGCGGGCTCCGGGACAGCTCCTACGAGCAGTACTTC. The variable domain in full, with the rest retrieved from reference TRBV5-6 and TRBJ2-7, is DAGVTQSPTHLIKTRGQQVTLRCSPKSGHDTVSWYQQALGQGPQFIFQYYEEEERQRGNFPDRFSGHQFPNYSSELNVNALLLGDSALYLCASSPRGLRDSSYEQYFGPGTRLTVT.

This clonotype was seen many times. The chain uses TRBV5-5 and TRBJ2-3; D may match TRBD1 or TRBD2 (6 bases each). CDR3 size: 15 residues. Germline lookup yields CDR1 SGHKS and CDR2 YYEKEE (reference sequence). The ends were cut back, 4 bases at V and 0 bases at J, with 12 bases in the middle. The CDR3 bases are TGTGCCAGCAGCCGAGGGGGGCTTAGCACAGATACGCAGTATTTT. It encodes CASSRGGLSTDTQYF.

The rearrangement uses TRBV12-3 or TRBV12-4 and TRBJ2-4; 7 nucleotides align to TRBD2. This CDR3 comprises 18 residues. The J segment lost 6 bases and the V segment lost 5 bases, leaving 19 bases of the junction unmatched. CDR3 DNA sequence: TGTGCCAGCAGTATATACGGACCGGGACTACCTTCTTTAAACATTCAGTACTTC. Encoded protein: CASSIYGPGLPSLNIQYF.

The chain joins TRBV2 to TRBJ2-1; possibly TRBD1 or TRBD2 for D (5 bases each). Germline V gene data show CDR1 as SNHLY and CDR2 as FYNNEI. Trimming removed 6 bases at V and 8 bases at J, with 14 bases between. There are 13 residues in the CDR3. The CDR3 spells CASRDGGSYEQFF. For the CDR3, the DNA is TGTGCCAGCAGGGATGGGGGTAGCTATGAGCAGTTCTTC.

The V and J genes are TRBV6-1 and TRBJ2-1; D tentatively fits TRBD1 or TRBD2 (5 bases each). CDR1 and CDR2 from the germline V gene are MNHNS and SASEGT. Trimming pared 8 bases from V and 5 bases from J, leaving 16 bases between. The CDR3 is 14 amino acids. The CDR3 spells CASHKTRDHNEQFF. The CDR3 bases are TGTGCCAGCCACAAAACCAGGGACCACAATGAGCAGTTCTTC.

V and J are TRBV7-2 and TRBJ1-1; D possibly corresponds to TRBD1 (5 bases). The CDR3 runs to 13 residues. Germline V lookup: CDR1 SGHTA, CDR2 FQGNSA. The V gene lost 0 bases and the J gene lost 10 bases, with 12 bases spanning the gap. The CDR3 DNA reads TGTGCCAGCAGCTTAGCTTCCGGGACGGGAGCTTTCTTT. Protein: CASSLASGTGAFF.

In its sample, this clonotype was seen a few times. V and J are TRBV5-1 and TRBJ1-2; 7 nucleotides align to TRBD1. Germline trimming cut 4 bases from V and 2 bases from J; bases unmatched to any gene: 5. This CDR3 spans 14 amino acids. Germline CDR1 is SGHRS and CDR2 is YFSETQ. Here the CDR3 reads CASSVDRENYGYTF. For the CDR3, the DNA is TGCGCCAGCAGCGTCGACAGGGAAAACTATGGCTACACCTTC.

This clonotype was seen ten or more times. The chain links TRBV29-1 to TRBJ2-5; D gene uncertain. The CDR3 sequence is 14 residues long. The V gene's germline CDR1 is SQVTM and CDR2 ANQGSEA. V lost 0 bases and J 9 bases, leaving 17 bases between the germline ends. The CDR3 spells CSVEDRGPRLAQYF. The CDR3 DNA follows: TGCAGCGTTGAAGATCGTGGACCTAGGTTGGCCCAGTACTTC.

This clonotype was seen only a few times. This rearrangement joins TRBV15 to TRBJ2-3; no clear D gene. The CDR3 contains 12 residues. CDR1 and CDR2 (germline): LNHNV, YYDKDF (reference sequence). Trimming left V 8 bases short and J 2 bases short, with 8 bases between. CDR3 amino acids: CATGTYTDTQYF. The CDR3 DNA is TGTGCCACCGGTACTTACACAGATACGCAGTATTTT.

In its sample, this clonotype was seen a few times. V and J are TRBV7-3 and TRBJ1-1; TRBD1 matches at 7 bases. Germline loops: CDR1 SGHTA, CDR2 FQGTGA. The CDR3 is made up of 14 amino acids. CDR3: CAIRGGEMNTEAFF. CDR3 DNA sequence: TGTGCGATCAGGGGGGGTGAGATGAACACTGAAGCTTTCTTT.

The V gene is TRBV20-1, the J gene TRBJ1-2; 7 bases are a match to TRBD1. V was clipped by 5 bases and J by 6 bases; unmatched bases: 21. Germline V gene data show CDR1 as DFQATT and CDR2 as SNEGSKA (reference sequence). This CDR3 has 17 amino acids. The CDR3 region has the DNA TGCAGTGCTCGCGACCCACTCCCCAGGGGGGAGGTCGATGGCTACACCTTC. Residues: CSARDPLPRGEVDGYTF.

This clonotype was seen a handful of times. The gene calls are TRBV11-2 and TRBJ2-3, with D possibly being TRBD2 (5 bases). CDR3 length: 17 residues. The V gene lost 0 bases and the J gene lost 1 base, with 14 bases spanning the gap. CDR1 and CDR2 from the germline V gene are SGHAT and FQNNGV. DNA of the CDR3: TGTGCCAGCAGCTTAGATCAGAGGGCGCGGGGCACAGATACGCAGTATTTT. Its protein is CASSLDQRARGTDTQYF.

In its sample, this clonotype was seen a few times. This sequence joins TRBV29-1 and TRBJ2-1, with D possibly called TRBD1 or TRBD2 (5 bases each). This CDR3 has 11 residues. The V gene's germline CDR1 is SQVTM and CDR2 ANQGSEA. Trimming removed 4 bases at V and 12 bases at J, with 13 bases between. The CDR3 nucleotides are TGCAGCGTTGTGAGGTCGGGGCGGCAGTTCTTC. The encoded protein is CSVVRSGRQFF.

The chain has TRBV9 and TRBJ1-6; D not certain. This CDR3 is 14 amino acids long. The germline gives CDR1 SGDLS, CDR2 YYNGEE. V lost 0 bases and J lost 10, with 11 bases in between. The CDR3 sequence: CASSVGGGLSPLHF. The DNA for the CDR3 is TGTGCCAGCAGCGTAGGTGGAGGTTTGTCACCCCTCCACTTT.

The CDR3 protein is CASSQELTSGKLFF. In nucleotides, the CDR3 is TGCGCCAGCAGCCAAGAGTTGACGTCCGGAAAACTGTTTTTT. The chain recombines TRBV4-1 with TRBJ1-4; no reliable D call. In germline, CDR1 is MGHRA, CDR2 YSYEKL. Trimming stripped 0 bases from V and 10 bases from J, with 12 bases between. The CDR3 loop spans 14 amino acids.

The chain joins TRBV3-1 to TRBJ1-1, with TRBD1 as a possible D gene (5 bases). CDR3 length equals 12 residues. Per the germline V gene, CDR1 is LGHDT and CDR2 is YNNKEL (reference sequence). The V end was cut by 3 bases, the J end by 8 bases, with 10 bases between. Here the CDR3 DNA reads TGTGCCAGCAGCCAGGGGGAAACGGAAGCTTTCTTT. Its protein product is CASSQGETEAFF.